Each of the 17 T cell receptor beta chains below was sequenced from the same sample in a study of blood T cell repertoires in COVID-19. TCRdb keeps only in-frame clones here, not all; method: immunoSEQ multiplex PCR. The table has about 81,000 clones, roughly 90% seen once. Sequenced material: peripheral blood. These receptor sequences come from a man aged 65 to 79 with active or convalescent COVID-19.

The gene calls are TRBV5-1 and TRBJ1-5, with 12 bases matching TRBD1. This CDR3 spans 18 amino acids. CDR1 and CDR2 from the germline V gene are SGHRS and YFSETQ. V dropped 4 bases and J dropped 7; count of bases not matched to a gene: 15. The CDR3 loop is CASSPGTGGAGGAQPQHF. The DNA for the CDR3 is TGCGCCAGCAGCCCCGGGACAGGGGGCGCGGGGGGGGCCCAGCCCCAGCATTTT.

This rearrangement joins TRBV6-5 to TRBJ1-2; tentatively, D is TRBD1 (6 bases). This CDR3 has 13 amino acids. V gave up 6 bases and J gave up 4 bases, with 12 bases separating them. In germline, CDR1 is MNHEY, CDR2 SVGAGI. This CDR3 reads CASSADRFYGYTF. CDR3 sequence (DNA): TGTGCCAGCAGCGCCGACAGGTTCTATGGCTACACCTTC.

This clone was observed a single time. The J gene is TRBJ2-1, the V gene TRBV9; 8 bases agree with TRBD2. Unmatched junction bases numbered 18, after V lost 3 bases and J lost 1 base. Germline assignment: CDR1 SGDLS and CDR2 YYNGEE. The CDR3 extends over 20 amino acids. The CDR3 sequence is CASSGLGTSNSVGSYNEQFF. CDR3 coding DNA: TGTGCCAGCAGCGGTTTAGGGACTAGTAATAGTGTGGGGTCCTACAATGAGCAGTTCTTC. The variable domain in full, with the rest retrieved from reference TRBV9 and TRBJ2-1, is DSGVTQTPKHLITATGQRVTLRCSPRSGDLSVYWYQQSLDQGLQFLIQYYNGEERAKGNILERFSAQQFPDLHSELNLSSLELGDSALYFCASSGLGTSNSVGSYNEQFFGPGTRLTVL.

CDR3 sequence (DNA): TGTGCCAGCAGCAGGGGACAGAGTAACAATGAGCAGTTCTTC. Amino acids: CASSRGQSNNEQFF. The chain couples TRBV11-3 to TRBJ2-1; 7 bases fit TRBD1. With V trimmed by 5 bases and J by 5 bases, 6 bases remained unmatched. The CDR3 length is 14 residues. Per the germline V gene, CDR1 is SGHNT and CDR2 is YENEEA. The entire variable domain, with the rest obtained from reference TRBV11-3 and TRBJ2-1, is as follows: EAGVVQSPRYKIIEKKQPVAFWCNPISGHNTLYWYLQNLGQGPELLIRYENEEAVDDSQLPKDRFSAERLKGVDSTLKIQPAELGDSAVYLCASSRGQSNNEQFFGPGTRLTVL.

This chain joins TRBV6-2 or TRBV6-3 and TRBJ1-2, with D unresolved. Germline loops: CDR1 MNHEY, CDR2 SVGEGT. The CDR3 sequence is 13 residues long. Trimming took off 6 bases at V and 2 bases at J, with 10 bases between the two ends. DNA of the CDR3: TGTGCCAGCAGATACGGTCAGAACTATGGCTACACCTTC. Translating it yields CASRYGQNYGYTF.

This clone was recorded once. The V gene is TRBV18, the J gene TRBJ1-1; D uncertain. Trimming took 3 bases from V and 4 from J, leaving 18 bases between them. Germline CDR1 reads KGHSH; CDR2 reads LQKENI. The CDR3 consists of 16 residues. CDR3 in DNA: TGTGCCAGCTCACCTTACCCGACTGCGAGGAGCACTGAAGCTTTCTTT. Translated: CASSPYPTARSTEAFF.

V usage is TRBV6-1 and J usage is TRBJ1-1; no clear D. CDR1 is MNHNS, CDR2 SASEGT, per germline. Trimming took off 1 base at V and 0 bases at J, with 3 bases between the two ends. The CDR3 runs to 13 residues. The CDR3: CASSEGVNTEAFF. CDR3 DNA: TGTGCCAGCAGTGAAGGAGTGAACACTGAAGCTTTCTTT.

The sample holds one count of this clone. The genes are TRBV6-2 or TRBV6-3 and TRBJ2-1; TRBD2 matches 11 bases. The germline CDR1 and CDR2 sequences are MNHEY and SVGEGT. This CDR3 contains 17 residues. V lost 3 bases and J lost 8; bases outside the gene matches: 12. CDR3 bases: TGTGCCAGCAGTTATGTCAGAGGTAGCGGGGGGGCGCATGAGCAGTTCTTC. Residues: CASSYVRGSGGAHEQFF.

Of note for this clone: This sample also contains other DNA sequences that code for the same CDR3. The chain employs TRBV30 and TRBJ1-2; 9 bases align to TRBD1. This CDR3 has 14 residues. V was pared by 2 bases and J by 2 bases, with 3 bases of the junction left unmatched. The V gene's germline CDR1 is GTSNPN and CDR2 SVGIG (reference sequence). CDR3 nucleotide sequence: TGTGCCTGGAGTCCCGACAGGGGGAACTATGGCTACACCTTC. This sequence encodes CAWSPDRGNYGYTF.

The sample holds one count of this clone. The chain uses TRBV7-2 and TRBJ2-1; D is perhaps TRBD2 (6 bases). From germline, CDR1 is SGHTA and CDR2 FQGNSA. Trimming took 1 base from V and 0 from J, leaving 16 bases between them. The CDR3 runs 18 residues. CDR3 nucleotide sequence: TGTGCCAGCAGCTTAGGGGGACTGGGGGGAAGCTCCTACAATGAGCAGTTCTTC. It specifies CASSLGGLGGSSYNEQFF.

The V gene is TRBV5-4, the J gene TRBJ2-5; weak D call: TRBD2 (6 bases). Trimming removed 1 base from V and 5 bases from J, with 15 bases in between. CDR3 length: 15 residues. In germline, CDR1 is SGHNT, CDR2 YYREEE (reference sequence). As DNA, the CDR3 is TGTGCCAGCAGCTTGCTTGGGGGGAATCTGGAGACCCAGTACTTC. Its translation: CASSLLGGNLETQYF.

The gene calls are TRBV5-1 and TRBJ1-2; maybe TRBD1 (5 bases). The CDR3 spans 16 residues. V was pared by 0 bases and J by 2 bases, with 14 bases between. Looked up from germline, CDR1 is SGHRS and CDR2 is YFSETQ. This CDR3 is CASSLGLGAENYGYTF. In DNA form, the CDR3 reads TGCGCCAGCAGCTTGGGATTAGGGGCAGAGAACTATGGCTACACCTTC.

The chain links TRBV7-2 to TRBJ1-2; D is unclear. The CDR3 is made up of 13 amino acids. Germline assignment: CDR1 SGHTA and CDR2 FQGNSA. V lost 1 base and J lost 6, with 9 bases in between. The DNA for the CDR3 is TGTGCCAGCAGCTTAGTAACCGGGGATGGCTACACCTTC. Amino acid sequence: CASSLVTGDGYTF. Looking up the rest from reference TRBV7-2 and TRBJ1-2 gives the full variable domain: GAGVSQSPSNKVTEKGKDVELRCDPISGHTALYWYRQSLGQGLEFLIYFQGNSAPDKSGLPSDRFSAERTGGSVSTLTIQRTQQEDSAVYLCASSLVTGDGYTFGSGTRLTVV.

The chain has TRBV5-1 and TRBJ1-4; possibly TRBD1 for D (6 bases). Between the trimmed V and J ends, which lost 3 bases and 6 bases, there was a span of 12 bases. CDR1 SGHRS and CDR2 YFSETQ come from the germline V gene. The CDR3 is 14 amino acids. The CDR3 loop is CASSSGAGDEKLFF. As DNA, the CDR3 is TGCGCCAGCAGCTCAGGCGCAGGGGATGAAAAACTGTTTTTT.

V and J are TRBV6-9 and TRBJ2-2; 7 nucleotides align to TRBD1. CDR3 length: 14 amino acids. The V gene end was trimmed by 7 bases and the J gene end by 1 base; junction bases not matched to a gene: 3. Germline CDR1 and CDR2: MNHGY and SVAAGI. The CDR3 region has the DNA TGTGCCAGCAATAACAGGGGGAACACCGGGGAGCTGTTTTTT. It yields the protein CASNNRGNTGELFF.

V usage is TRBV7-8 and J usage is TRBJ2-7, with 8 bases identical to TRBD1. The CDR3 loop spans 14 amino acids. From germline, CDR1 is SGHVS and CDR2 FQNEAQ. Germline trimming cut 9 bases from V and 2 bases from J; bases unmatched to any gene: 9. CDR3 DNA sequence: TGTGCCAGTGACCCCGGACAGGGAACCTACGAGCAGTACTTC. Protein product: CASDPGQGTYEQYF.

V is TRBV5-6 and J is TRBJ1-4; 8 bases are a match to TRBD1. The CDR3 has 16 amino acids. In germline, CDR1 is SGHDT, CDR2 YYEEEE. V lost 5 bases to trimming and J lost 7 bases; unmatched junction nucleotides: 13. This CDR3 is CASSLTGAVKGEKLFF. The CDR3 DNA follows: TGTGCCAGCAGTTTGACAGGGGCGGTTAAGGGTGAAAAACTGTTTTTT. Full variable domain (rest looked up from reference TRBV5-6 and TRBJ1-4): DAGVTQSPTHLIKTRGQQVTLRCSPKSGHDTVSWYQQALGQGPQFIFQYYEEEERQRGNFPDRFSGHQFPNYSSELNVNALLLGDSALYLCASSLTGAVKGEKLFFGSGTQLSVL.